The source of this T cell receptor (beta chain) is a study of glioma-infiltrating T cells after dendritic cell vaccination. Assay used: immunoSEQ multiplex PCR; TCRdb lists only in-frame clones, some missing. Among approximately 64,000 clones listed, 82% were seen once. CDR3 length: 13 amino acids. Looked up from germline, CDR1 is SGHRS and CDR2 is YFSETQ. The sequencing here drew on blood, taken before dendritic cell vaccination. This sequence was found in a human donor with glioblastoma. The V gene is TRBV5-1, the J gene TRBJ2-5, with no clear D. Matching the DNA end better, TRBJ2-7 makes the J call doubtful. The CDR3 protein is CASSLAGTYEQYF. CDR3 nucleotide sequence: TGCGCCAGCAGCTTGGCAGGAACCTACGAGCAGTACTTC.